This T cell receptor (beta chain) was found in a study of blood T cell repertoires in COVID-19. Across the whole study: The United States, Italy and Spain were the sources of the acute and convalescent COVID-19 samples. In each case, the material was cDNA or gDNA derived from T cells, B-cell-depleted T cells, or PBMCs.

Original processing notes: For nucleated cells, counts were estimated from reference gene primer amplification. Assay used: immunoSEQ multiplex PCR; TCRdb lists only in-frame clones, some missing. V and J calls and clone size are copied from that table; D and trimming were computed from the DNA. Altogether tens of thousands of clones are present, under 85% being singletons, with the ten largest covering roughly 21%. This CDR3 has 14 amino acids. V shed 0 bases, J shed 9 bases, and the junction held 8 bases outside the gene matches. Germline V lookup: CDR1 KGHSH, CDR2 LQKENI. The chain joins TRBV18 to TRBJ2-7; 7 bases fit TRBD1. The sequenced material came from peripheral blood. The clonotype was recovered from a man between 70 and 80 years old with acute or convalescent COVID-19. CDR3 in DNA: TGTGCCAGCTCACCACCTACAGGGGCGGTTGGGCAGTACTTC. This translates into CASSPPTGAVGQYF.